The clone carrying this T cell receptor (beta chain) was recorded at least ten times. Its antigen is as yet unknown. The CDR3 extends over 13 amino acids. V lost 1 base and J 6 bases, leaving 10 bases between the germline ends. CDR1 is SGHDN, CDR2 FVKESK, per germline. This entry comes from a study of identical twins. Study-level results: A lower insertion count was a feature of abundant cord blood beta clonotypes, with no such feature in memory repertoires.

TCRdb itself ran the 5' RACE reads through MiXCR, one entry per CDR3 protein. This table holds 250,000 or so distinct CDR3 sequences, approximately 12% found once. These data also featured in a second study, about yellow fever vaccine responses in identical twins.

This TCR derives from a woman aged 18-29 years in good health. This chain uses TRBV14 with TRBJ2-7; unclear D gene. The sequencing input was memory (CD45RO+) T cells sorted from blood. DNA for the CDR3: TGTGCCAGCAGCCAAGGTTTAATGCGCGAGCAGTACTTC. Translated, it gives CASSQGLMREQYF.